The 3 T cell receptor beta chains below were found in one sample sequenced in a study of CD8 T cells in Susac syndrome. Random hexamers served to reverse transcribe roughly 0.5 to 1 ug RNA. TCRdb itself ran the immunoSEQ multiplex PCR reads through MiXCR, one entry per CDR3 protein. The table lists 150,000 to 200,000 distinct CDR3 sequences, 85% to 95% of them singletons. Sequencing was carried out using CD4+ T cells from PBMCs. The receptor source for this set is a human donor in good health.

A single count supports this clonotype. The CDR3 region is CSVDRAGSYNEQFF. CDR3 bases: TGCAGCGTTGACCGGGCGGGCTCCTACAATGAGCAGTTCTTC. This chain links TRBV29-1 with TRBJ2-1; D possibly corresponds to TRBD2 (5 bases). V gave up 3 bases and J gave up 0 bases, with 9 bases separating them. CDR1 is SQVTM and CDR2 is ANQGSEA in the germline V gene. This CDR3 has 14 residues.

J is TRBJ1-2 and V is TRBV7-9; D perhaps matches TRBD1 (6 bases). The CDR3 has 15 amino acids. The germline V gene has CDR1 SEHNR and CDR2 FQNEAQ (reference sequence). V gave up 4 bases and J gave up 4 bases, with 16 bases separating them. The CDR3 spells CASSSSDRSSYGYTF. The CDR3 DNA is TGTGCCAGCAGCTCTTCAGACAGGTCCTCCTATGGCTACACCTTC.

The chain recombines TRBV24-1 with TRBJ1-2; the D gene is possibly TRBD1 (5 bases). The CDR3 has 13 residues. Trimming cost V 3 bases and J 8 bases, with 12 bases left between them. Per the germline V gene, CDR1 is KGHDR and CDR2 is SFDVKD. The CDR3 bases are TGTGCCACCAGTGATGCAGGGATCGTAGGCTACACCTTC. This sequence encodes CATSDAGIVGYTF.